Listed below are T cell receptor beta chains from one sample, sequenced in a study of radiotherapy plus CTLA-4 blockade in lung cancer. The assay was immunoSEQ multiplex PCR, and TCRdb's table has in-frame clones only and misses some. This repertoire shows about 73,000 clones, around nine tenths found once; its top ten account for less than 45%. The material sequenced was peripheral blood, taken from a patient treated with radiotherapy plus ipilimumab. The receptors derive from a human donor with non-small cell lung cancer that progressed on radiotherapy plus ipilimumab. Each CDR3 is given with its conserved first and last residue. Each record gives: J gene, D gene, V gene, clone size, CDR3 DNA, CDR3 protein. D genes are given only for firm matches. Clone size is given for some rows only: seen once, a few or many times, or a class if the clone is expanded.

j_gene: TRBJ2-3
d_gene: -
v_gene: TRBV7-9
abundance: -
CDR3nt: TGTGCCAGCAGGGGATGGACAGATACGCAGTATTTT
CDR3aa: CASRGWTDTQYF

j_gene: TRBJ1-2
d_gene: -
v_gene: TRBV13
abundance: -
CDR3nt: TGTGCCAGCAGCTTAGCCGCCAGGGATAACTATGGCTACACCTTC
CDR3aa: CASSLAARDNYGYTF

j_gene: TRBJ1-5
d_gene: -
v_gene: TRBV6-6
abundance: -
CDR3nt: TGTGCCAGCAGTTACTCATGGGGGGATCAGTCCCAGCATTTT
CDR3aa: CASSYSWGDQSQHF

j_gene: TRBJ2-7
d_gene: TRBD1
v_gene: TRBV10-1
abundance: -
CDR3nt: TGCGCCAGCAGTGAAGACGACAGGGCAGAGCAGTACTTC
CDR3aa: CASSEDDRAEQYF

j_gene: TRBJ1-1
d_gene: -
v_gene: TRBV5-6
abundance: -
CDR3nt: TGTGCCAGCAGCTTGCAGGGTACAAACACTGAAGCTTTCTTT
CDR3aa: CASSLQGTNTEAFF

j_gene: TRBJ2-1
d_gene: TRBD2
v_gene: TRBV19
abundance: -
CDR3nt: TGTGCCAGTACCTCGCCCGGGAGGGCCCTAAATGAGCAGTTCTTC
CDR3aa: CASTSPGRALNEQFF

j_gene: TRBJ1-2
d_gene: TRBD1
v_gene: TRBV15
abundance: -
CDR3nt: TGTGCCACCAGCAGAGTCCGACAGGGGCTGGAGGGCTACACCTTC
CDR3aa: CATSRVRQGLEGYTF

j_gene: TRBJ2-1
d_gene: TRBD1
v_gene: TRBV7-9
abundance: few
CDR3nt: TGTGCCAGCAGCTTAGGACAGGGGTTGTTCTTC
CDR3aa: CASSLGQGLFF

j_gene: TRBJ2-5
d_gene: -
v_gene: TRBV18
abundance: -
CDR3nt: TGTGCCAGCTCACCACACGGAGAGACCCAGTACTTC
CDR3aa: CASSPHGETQYF

j_gene: TRBJ2-7
d_gene: TRBD2
v_gene: TRBV12-5
abundance: -
CDR3nt: TGTGCTAGTGACCCCGGGACTAGGAGTCAGCAGTACTTC
CDR3aa: CASDPGTRSQQYF

j_gene: TRBJ2-5
d_gene: -
v_gene: TRBV5-1
abundance: -
CDR3nt: TGCGCCAGCAGTTTCCAAGAGACCCAGTACTTC
CDR3aa: CASSFQETQYF

j_gene: TRBJ2-7
d_gene: -
v_gene: TRBV5-5
abundance: -
CDR3nt: TGTGCCAGCAGCTTGGATCTAGGGGCCTACGAGCAGTACTTC
CDR3aa: CASSLDLGAYEQYF

j_gene: TRBJ2-7
d_gene: TRBD2
v_gene: TRBV7-8
abundance: few
CDR3nt: TGTGCCAGCAGCCCGGAGAGACTAGCGGGAAACGAGCAGTACTTC
CDR3aa: CASSPERLAGNEQYF

j_gene: TRBJ2-2
d_gene: TRBD2
v_gene: TRBV7-9
abundance: -
CDR3nt: TGTGCCAGCGGACTAGCGGGAGCTCCCGGGGAGCTGTTTTTT
CDR3aa: CASGLAGAPGELFF

j_gene: TRBJ2-1
d_gene: -
v_gene: TRBV9
abundance: -
CDR3nt: TGTGCCAGCAGCGTAAGTTTTAGTCCGGACAATGAGCAGTTCTTC
CDR3aa: CASSVSFSPDNEQFF

j_gene: TRBJ1-4
d_gene: -
v_gene: TRBV18
abundance: -
CDR3nt: TGTGCCAGCTCACATACGGACAGCCACAGGGCTGAAAAACTGTTTTTT
CDR3aa: CASSHTDSHRAEKLFF

j_gene: TRBJ2-7
d_gene: -
v_gene: TRBV2
abundance: -
CDR3nt: TGTGCCAGCAGCCGCTCCCCTAGCGTCTCCTACGAGCAGTACTTC
CDR3aa: CASSRSPSVSYEQYF

j_gene: TRBJ1-1
d_gene: TRBD1
v_gene: TRBV2
abundance: -
CDR3nt: TGTGCCAGCAGTGCTCGTTGGGACAGCACGGAAGCTTTCTTT
CDR3aa: CASSARWDSTEAFF

j_gene: TRBJ2-3
d_gene: -
v_gene: TRBV2
abundance: once
CDR3nt: TGTGCCACCCAGGTCGGCTCTAGCACAGATACGCAGTATTTT
CDR3aa: CATQVGSSTDTQYF

j_gene: TRBJ2-7
d_gene: -
v_gene: TRBV18
abundance: few
CDR3nt: TGTGCCAGCTCGCGGACAGCCGGCTCCTACGAGCAGTACTTC
CDR3aa: CASSRTAGSYEQYF

j_gene: TRBJ2-3
d_gene: -
v_gene: TRBV6-6
abundance: -
CDR3nt: TGTGCCAGCAGTTACTCTCTGGCAGATACGCAGTATTTT
CDR3aa: CASSYSLADTQYF

j_gene: TRBJ2-7
d_gene: -
v_gene: TRBV7-9
abundance: -
CDR3nt: TGTGCCAGCAGCTTAGCCAGGGGCTCCTACGAGCAGTACTTC
CDR3aa: CASSLARGSYEQYF

j_gene: TRBJ2-1
d_gene: TRBD2
v_gene: TRBV2
abundance: -
CDR3nt: TGTGCCAGCCTAGACATCCAGACTAGCCACAATGAGCAGTTCTTC
CDR3aa: CASLDIQTSHNEQFF

j_gene: TRBJ2-7
d_gene: -
v_gene: TRBV19
abundance: -
CDR3nt: TGTGCCAGTAGTTCTCACTACGAGCAGTACTTC
CDR3aa: CASSSHYEQYF

j_gene: TRBJ2-7
d_gene: TRBD2
v_gene: TRBV29-1
abundance: -
CDR3nt: TGCAGCGTTGCGCGGACTAGCGGGAGTTACGTCCACGAGCAGTACTTC
CDR3aa: CSVARTSGSYVHEQYF

j_gene: TRBJ2-5
d_gene: TRBD2
v_gene: TRBV7-9
abundance: once
CDR3nt: TGTGCCAGCAGCTTAGTCGTGACTAGCGGACGGGGGACCCAGTACTTC
CDR3aa: CASSLVVTSGRGTQYF

j_gene: TRBJ2-1
d_gene: TRBD2
v_gene: TRBV27
abundance: -
CDR3nt: TGTGCCAGCAGTTTATTAAAATTAGCGGGAAGCTCCTACAATGAGCAGTTCTTC
CDR3aa: CASSLLKLAGSSYNEQFF

j_gene: TRBJ1-4
d_gene: TRBD1
v_gene: TRBV4-1
abundance: -
CDR3nt: TGCGCCAGCAGCCAGCCGGGACAGGGGGCCCGGGAAAAACTGTTTTTT
CDR3aa: CASSQPGQGAREKLFF

j_gene: TRBJ2-5
d_gene: TRBD1
v_gene: TRBV29-1
abundance: once
CDR3nt: TGCAGCGTCTTAGGGACAGGGGATTTGAAGACCCAGTACTTC
CDR3aa: CSVLGTGDLKTQYF

j_gene: TRBJ2-2
d_gene: -
v_gene: TRBV30
abundance: -
CDR3nt: TGTGCCTGGCAAGGCCCCGGGGAGCTGTTTTTT
CDR3aa: CAWQGPGELFF

j_gene: TRBJ2-7
d_gene: TRBD2
v_gene: TRBV2
abundance: -
CDR3nt: TGTGCCAGCAGAGAGAGACTAGCGGACCTCTACGAGCAGTACTTC
CDR3aa: CASRERLADLYEQYF

j_gene: TRBJ2-7
d_gene: TRBD2
v_gene: TRBV19
abundance: -
CDR3nt: TGTGCCAGTAGTATGGTCTTTAGCGGGACCTACGAGCAGTACTTC
CDR3aa: CASSMVFSGTYEQYF

j_gene: TRBJ2-3
d_gene: TRBD1
v_gene: TRBV4-2
abundance: -
CDR3nt: TGTGCCAGCAGCCAAACCCCGACAGGGCCCGATACGCAGTATTTT
CDR3aa: CASSQTPTGPDTQYF